Each of the 22 T cell receptor beta chains below was sequenced from the same sample in a study of blood T cells in healthy people across ages. A second PCR, run for roughly 7 to 12 cycles, used a sample-barcoded 5' primer plus a J-beta primer mix. TCRdb processed the 5' RACE reads anew with MiXCR; each CDR3 protein has one entry. The sample shows about 1,400,000 distinct CDR3 sequences, 55% to 75% of them seen only once. Material for sequencing was blood. The receptors were sampled from a man between 18 and 35 years old in good health.

The rearrangement links TRBV20-1 to TRBJ1-2; TRBD1 is a possible D gene (6 bases). Germline loops: CDR1 DFQATT, CDR2 SNEGSKA (reference sequence). The CDR3 runs 14 residues. V lost 6 bases and J 1 base, leaving 15 bases between the germline ends. The CDR3 reads CSAQGSLYNYGYTF. CDR3 bases: TGCAGTGCCCAGGGGTCCCTGTATAACTATGGCTACACCTTC.

This clonotype came up once. The chain recombines TRBV5-5 with TRBJ2-3, with 11 bases aligning to TRBD2. Trimming at V came to 4 bases and at J to 4 bases, leaving 5 bases not matched to a gene. CDR3 size: 15 residues. From germline, CDR1 is SGHKS and CDR2 YYEKEE (reference sequence). Here the CDR3 reads CASSRGLAEADTQYF. The CDR3 bases are TGTGCCAGCAGCCGGGGACTAGCGGAGGCAGATACGCAGTATTTT.

This clonotype has only a few counts. This rearrangement joins TRBV10-3 to TRBJ2-3; D gene unclear. Trimming left V 4 bases short and J 0 bases short, with 11 bases between. CDR1 is ENHRY, CDR2 SYGVKD, per germline. The CDR3 has 15 amino acids. In nucleotides, the CDR3 is TGTGCCATCAGTGGCCGGCCTCGAAGCACAGATACGCAGTATTTT. Translation gives CAISGRPRSTDTQYF.

This clonotype was recorded a few times. This chain connects TRBV12-3 or TRBV12-4 to TRBJ2-2, with 8 bases that match TRBD2. The CDR3 consists of 16 residues. The ends lost 2 bases at V and 6 bases at J; junction bases unmatched: 8. CDR3 protein: CASSLRGTRGSGELFF. Here the CDR3 DNA reads TGTGCCAGCAGTTTAAGAGGGACTAGGGGTTCCGGGGAGCTGTTTTTT.

This clonotype occurred a few times. The chain uses TRBV5-1 and TRBJ2-6; the D is unclear. Trimming took 2 bases from V and 0 from J, leaving 9 bases between them. The CDR3 spans 16 residues. In germline, CDR1 is SGHRS, CDR2 YFSETQ. The CDR3, as DNA: TGCGCCAGCAGCTTCTTTCGGAGCTCTGGGGCCAACGTCCTGACTTTC. Its protein product is CASSFFRSSGANVLTF.

In its sample, this clonotype was seen a few times. The chain has TRBV7-9 and TRBJ2-3; D gene unclear. Trimming pared 6 bases from V and 2 bases from J, leaving 15 bases between. The germline V gene has CDR1 SEHNR and CDR2 FQNEAQ (reference sequence). CDR3 length equals 15 residues. The DNA for the CDR3 is TGTGCCAGCAGTTTAAACGGAAAAATCACAGATACGCAGTATTTT. Protein sequence: CASSLNGKITDTQYF. The full variable domain, its missing parts supplied by reference TRBV7-9 and TRBJ2-3, is DTGVSQNPRHKITKRGQNVTFRCDPISEHNRLYWYRQTLGQGPEFLTYFQNEAQLEKSRLLSDRFSAERPKGSFSTLEIQRTEQGDSAMYLCASSLNGKITDTQYFGPGTRLTVL.

V gene TRBV4-3 combines with J gene TRBJ1-2, with TRBD1 identical over 7 bases. Germline CDR1 and CDR2: LGHNA and YSLEER. This CDR3 region has 17 residues. V trimming: 4 bases; J trimming: 1 base; junction bases outside the gene matches: 12. Here the CDR3 DNA reads TGCGCCAGCAGCCCGCGGACAGGTTTGGCCCTTAACTATGGCTACACCTTC. This encodes CASSPRTGLALNYGYTF.

The chain joins TRBV10-3 to TRBJ2-7; D ambiguous. The CDR3 has 16 amino acids. Germline V gene lookup returns CDR1 ENHRY and CDR2 SYGVKD. The germline V and J ends were trimmed by 0 bases and 0 bases, with 12 bases remaining between them. DNA of the CDR3: TGTGCCATCAGTGAGTCGAGAGGTTTGAGCTCCTACGAGCAGTACTTC. It encodes CAISESRGLSSYEQYF.

The V gene is TRBV21-1, the J gene TRBJ2-4; TRBD1 is the table's D call, not checked against the DNA. The DNA end lines up better with TRBJ2-7; the J call may be wrong. TRBV21-1 constitutes a pseudogene. The CDR3 loop spans 13 amino acids. The CDR3: CASPGGTTYEQYF. CDR3 DNA sequence: TGTGCCAGCCCAGGGGGTACTACCTACGAGCAGTACTTC.

This clonotype appeared a few times. The rearrangement uses TRBV7-2 and TRBJ2-7; no firm D call. From germline, CDR1 is SGHTA and CDR2 FQGNSA. V was pared by 5 bases and J by 3 bases, with 11 bases between. This CDR3 is 13 amino acids long. The CDR3 sequence is CASSRTSLYEQYF. The CDR3 DNA follows: TGTGCCAGCAGCCGTACCTCCCTCTACGAGCAGTACTTC.

Ten or more counts support this clonotype. A read error may be the cause here, since a much bigger clone is one base away. The chain uses TRBV6-1 and TRBJ2-3; 10 positions agree with TRBD2. CDR1 and CDR2 from the germline V gene are MNHNS and SASEGT. The CDR3 has 14 amino acids. After removal of 2 bases from V and 4 bases from J, the junction contained 0 bases not matched to a gene. The DNA for the CDR3 is TGTGCCAGCAGTGAACTAGCGGGAGCAGATACGCAGTATTTT. This gives the protein CASSELAGADTQYF.

The chain joins TRBV7-9 to TRBJ2-3, with 12 bases matching TRBD2. Germline V lookup: CDR1 SEHNR, CDR2 FQNEAQ (reference sequence). This CDR3 is built from 15 residues. V shed 3 bases, J shed 13 bases, and the junction held 11 bases outside the gene matches. The CDR3 coding sequence is TGTGCCAGCAGCTTTACTAGCGGGGGGATCACAGGGGAGTATTTT. Protein product: CASSFTSGGITGEYF.

This rearrangement joins TRBV10-3 to TRBJ2-7, with D possibly being TRBD1 or TRBD2 (5 bases each). The CDR3 is 14 residues long. The V end was cut by 3 bases, the J end by 0 bases, with 9 bases between. CDR1 is ENHRY and CDR2 is SYGVKD in the germline V gene. The CDR3 spells CAISDTGTSYEQYF. The CDR3 DNA follows: TGTGCCATCAGTGATACGGGGACCTCCTACGAGCAGTACTTC.

The V and J genes are TRBV9 and TRBJ1-6; 7 bases line up with TRBD1. Germline V gives CDR1 SGDLS, CDR2 YYNGEE. The junction had 7 bases not matched to a gene; V was cut back by 0 bases and J by 10 bases. The CDR3 is made up of 15 amino acids. The CDR3 region is CASSVDGTVGSPLHF. DNA of the CDR3: TGTGCCAGCAGCGTAGACGGGACAGTGGGGTCACCCCTCCACTTT.

The chain is built from TRBV10-2 and TRBJ2-5, with D unclear. V was trimmed by 8 bases and J by 3 bases, leaving 16 bases between them. This CDR3 is 14 amino acids long. Germline V gene lookup returns CDR1 WSHSY and CDR2 SAAADI. The chain's CDR3 is CASRPGGREETQYF. CDR3 sequence (DNA): TGCGCCAGCCGGCCGGGCGGACGGGAAGAGACCCAGTACTTC.

CDR3 region: CASSGSRPTYEQYF. The CDR3 region has the DNA TGTGCCAGCAGCGGCAGTAGACCGACTTATGAGCAGTACTTC. The chain couples TRBV7-8 to TRBJ2-4; unclear D gene. This CDR3 is built from 14 residues. V lost 5 bases, J lost 13 bases, and 21 bases lay in between. In germline, CDR1 is SGHVS, CDR2 FQNEAQ.

V gene TRBV9 combines with J gene TRBJ2-7; 9 bases map to TRBD2. In germline, CDR1 is SGDLS, CDR2 YYNGEE. After removal of 0 bases from V and 3 bases from J, the junction contained 4 bases not matched to a gene. The CDR3 consists of 15 residues. The CDR3: CASSVGVAGVYEQYF. In DNA form, the CDR3 reads TGTGCCAGCAGCGTAGGGGTAGCGGGGGTCTACGAGCAGTACTTC.

V usage is TRBV27 and J usage is TRBJ2-1; D unresolved. There are 14 residues in the CDR3. Germline V gives CDR1 MNHEY, CDR2 SMNVEV (reference sequence). The V and J ends lost 5 bases and 2 bases respectively, with 10 bases between them. The CDR3 DNA is TGTGCCAGCAGTCCACACCGGGCCTACAATGAGCAGTTCTTC. Translated: CASSPHRAYNEQFF.

This clonotype was picked up a small number of times. This rearrangement joins TRBV20-1 to TRBJ2-5; possibly TRBD1 for D (6 bases). Germline V gene sequence: CDR1 DFQATT, CDR2 SNEGSKA (reference sequence). V lost 8 bases and J 2 bases, leaving 12 bases between the germline ends. CDR3 size: 12 residues. Here the CDR3 reads CSTQGPQETQYF. The CDR3 nucleotides are TGCAGTACCCAGGGGCCGCAAGAGACCCAGTACTTC.

The chain links TRBV5-1 to TRBJ2-1, with a tentative D call TRBD2 (5 bases). The germline gives CDR1 SGHRS, CDR2 YFSETQ. With 4 bases removed from V and 7 bases from J, the gap between germline ends came to 12 bases. This CDR3 has 13 amino acids. CDR3: CASSAGLGNEQFF. The CDR3 region has the DNA TGCGCCAGCAGCGCAGGACTGGGGAATGAGCAGTTCTTC.

The chain recombines TRBV11-3 with TRBJ2-1, with 9 nucleotides matching TRBD2. The CDR3 consists of 15 residues. Germline values: CDR1 SGHNT, CDR2 YENEEA. Trimming took 5 bases from V and 8 from J; bases not matched to a gene: 10. Here the CDR3 reads CASSIAGANGDEQFF. CDR3 nucleotides: TGTGCCAGCAGCATAGCGGGAGCTAATGGAGATGAGCAGTTCTTC.

This clonotype has more than one count but fewer than ten. The genes are TRBV7-2 and TRBJ2-5; the D gene is possibly TRBD1 (5 bases). The last part of the DNA fits TRBJ2-7 better; the J call may be wrong. Germline CDR1 and CDR2: SGHTA and FQGNSA. The CDR3 sequence is 14 residues long. CDR3 nucleotides: TGTGCCAGCAGCTTAGAGAGGACACGCCACGAGCAGTACTTC. Its translation is CASSLERTRHEQYF.